This T cell receptor beta chain was obtained from a study of OX40 agonist ivuxolimab in advanced cancers. Across the study: Every 2 weeks, ivuxolimab was infused into the patients intravenously at between 0.01 and 10 mg/kg. Participants averaged roughly 57 years of age (range 23 to 79) and were around 85% male.

Here immunoSEQ multiplex PCR was the method, and the copy in TCRdb shows in-frame clones only, minus some. The table records tens of thousands of clones, around 80% of them present only once. Samples were taken at baseline and on day 1 of cycles 4 and 7. Whole-study results and caveats: In the 0.1 to 3.0 mg/kg range, CD4+ and CD8+ blood T cells had expanded clonally by week 6.

Worth noting for this clone: What it recognizes is unknown.

The sequences come from CD4+ or CD8+ T cells sorted from blood, collected in a trial of the OX40 agonist ivuxolimab. This receptor was taken from an adult with an advanced solid tumor such as melanoma, head and neck, liver or kidney cancer.

CDR3 in DNA: TGCGCCAGCAGCCCGGAACAGGGTTGGTATGGCTACACCTTC. Its protein product is CASSPEQGWYGYTF. The chain carries TRBV5-1 and TRBJ1-2, with D possibly matching TRBD1 (6 bases). This CDR3 spans 14 amino acids. Germline assignment: CDR1 SGHRS and CDR2 YFSETQ. Trimming took off 4 bases at V and 5 bases at J, with 15 bases between the two ends.